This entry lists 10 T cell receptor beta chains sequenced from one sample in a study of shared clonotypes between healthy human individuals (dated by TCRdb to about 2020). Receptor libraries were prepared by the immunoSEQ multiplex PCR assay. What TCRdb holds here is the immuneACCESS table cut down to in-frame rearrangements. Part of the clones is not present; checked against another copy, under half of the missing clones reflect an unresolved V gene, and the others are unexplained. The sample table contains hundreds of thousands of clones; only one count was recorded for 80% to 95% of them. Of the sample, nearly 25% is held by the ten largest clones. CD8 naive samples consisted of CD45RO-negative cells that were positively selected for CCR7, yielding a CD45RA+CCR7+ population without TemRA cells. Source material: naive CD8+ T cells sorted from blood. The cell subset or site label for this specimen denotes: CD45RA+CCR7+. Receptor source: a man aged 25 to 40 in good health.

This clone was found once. DNA for the CDR3: TGTGCCAGCAGCCAGAGGGGTGGGGGAGTAAACGAGCAGTACTTC. Amino acids: CASSQRGGGVNEQYF. The chain uses TRBV4-2 and TRBJ2-7; TRBD1 or TRBD2 may be the D gene (5 bases each). Germline CDR1 reads LGHNA; CDR2 reads YNFKEQ. Trimming shortened V by 3 bases and J by 5 bases, and 17 bases separated the two germline ends. This CDR3 comprises 15 residues.

CDR3: CATSQSYNEQFF. CDR3 DNA: TGTGCCACCTCACAGAGTTACAATGAGCAGTTCTTC. The chain has TRBV19 and TRBJ2-1, with D hard to call. Trimming stripped 10 bases from V and 4 bases from J, with 11 bases between. The CDR3 has 12 amino acids. CDR1 and CDR2 (germline): LNHDA, SQIVND (reference sequence).

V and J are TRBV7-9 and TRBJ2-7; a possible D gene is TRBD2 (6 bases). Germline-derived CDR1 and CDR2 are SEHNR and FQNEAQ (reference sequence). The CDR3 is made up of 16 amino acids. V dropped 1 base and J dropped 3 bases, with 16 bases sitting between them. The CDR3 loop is CASSLVSRQGGYEQYF. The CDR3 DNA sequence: TGTGCCAGCAGCTTAGTAAGTCGTCAGGGAGGCTACGAGCAGTACTTC. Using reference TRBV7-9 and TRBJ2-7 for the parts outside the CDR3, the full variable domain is DTGVSQNPRHKITKRGQNVTFRCDPISEHNRLYWYRQTLGQGPEFLTYFQNEAQLEKSRLLSDRFSAERPKGSFSTLEIQRTEQGDSAMYLCASSLVSRQGGYEQYFGPGTRLTVT.

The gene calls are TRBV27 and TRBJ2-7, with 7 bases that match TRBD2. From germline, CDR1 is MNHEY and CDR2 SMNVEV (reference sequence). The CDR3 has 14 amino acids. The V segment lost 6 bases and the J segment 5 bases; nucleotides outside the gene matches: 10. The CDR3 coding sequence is TGTGCCAGCAGGGAGACCGCGGGAGAAGACGAGCAGTACTTC. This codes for CASRETAGEDEQYF.

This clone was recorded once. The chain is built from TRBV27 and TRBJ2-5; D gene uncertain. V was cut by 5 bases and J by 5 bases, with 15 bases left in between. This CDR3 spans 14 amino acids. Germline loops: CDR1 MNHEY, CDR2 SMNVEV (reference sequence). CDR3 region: CASSGAPSAETQYF. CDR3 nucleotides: TGTGCCAGCAGTGGCGCTCCCTCGGCGGAGACCCAGTACTTC.

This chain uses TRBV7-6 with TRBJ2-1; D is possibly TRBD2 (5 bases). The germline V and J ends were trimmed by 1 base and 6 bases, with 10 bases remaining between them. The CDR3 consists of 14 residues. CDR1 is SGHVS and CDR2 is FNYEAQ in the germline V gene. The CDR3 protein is CASSLGAASNEQFF. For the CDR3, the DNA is TGTGCCAGCAGCTTAGGAGCGGCTTCCAATGAGCAGTTCTTC. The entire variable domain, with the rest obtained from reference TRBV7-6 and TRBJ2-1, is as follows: GAGVSQSPRYKVTKRGQDVALRCDPISGHVSLYWYRQALGQGPEFLTYFNYEAQQDKSGLPNDRFSAERPEGSISTLTIQRTEQRDSAMYRCASSLGAASNEQFFGPGTRLTVL.

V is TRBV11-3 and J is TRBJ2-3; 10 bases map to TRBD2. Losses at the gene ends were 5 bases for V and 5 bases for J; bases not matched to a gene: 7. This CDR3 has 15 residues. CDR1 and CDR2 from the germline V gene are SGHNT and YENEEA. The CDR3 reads CASSQTSGYLDTQYF. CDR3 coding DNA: TGTGCCAGCAGCCAGACTAGCGGGTATCTAGATACGCAGTATTTT.

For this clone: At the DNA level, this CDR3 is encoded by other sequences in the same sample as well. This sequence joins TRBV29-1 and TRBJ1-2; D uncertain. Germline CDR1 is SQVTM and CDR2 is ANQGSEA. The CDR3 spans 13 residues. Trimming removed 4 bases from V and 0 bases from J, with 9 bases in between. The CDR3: CSVVDSANYGYTF. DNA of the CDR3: TGCAGCGTTGTGGATTCAGCTAACTATGGCTACACCTTC.

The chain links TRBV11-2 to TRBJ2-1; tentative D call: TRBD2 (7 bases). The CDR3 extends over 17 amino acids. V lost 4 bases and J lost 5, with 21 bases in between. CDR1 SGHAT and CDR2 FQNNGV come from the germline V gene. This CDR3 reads CASSSIDSGTKNNEQFF. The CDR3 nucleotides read TGTGCCAGCAGCTCCATTGACAGCGGGACAAAAAACAATGAGCAGTTCTTC. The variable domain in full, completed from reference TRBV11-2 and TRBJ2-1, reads EAGVAQSPRYKIIEKRQSVAFWCNPISGHATLYWYQQILGQGPKLLIQFQNNGVVDDSQLPKDRFSAERLKGVDSTLKIQPAKLEDSAVYLCASSSIDSGTKNNEQFFGPGTRLTVL.

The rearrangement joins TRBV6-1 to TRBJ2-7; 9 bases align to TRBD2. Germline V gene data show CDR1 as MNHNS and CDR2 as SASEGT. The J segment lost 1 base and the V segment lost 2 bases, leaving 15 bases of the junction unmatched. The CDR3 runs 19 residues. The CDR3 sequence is CASSETAASGTIGSYEQYF. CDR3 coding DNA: TGTGCCAGCAGTGAAACGGCGGCTAGCGGGACTATTGGGTCCTACGAGCAGTACTTC.